This entry lists 9 T cell receptor beta chains sequenced from one sample in a study of T-cell memory formation after mild COVID-19. TCRdb passed the 5' RACE reads through MiXCR, listing each CDR3 protein once. The sample comprises about 320,000 distinct CDR3 sequences, approximately 14% of which are singletons, and around 20% rests with the top ten. Input material: PBMCs or a T cell subset sorted from them (not recorded which). The source is a man younger than 30 who had mild COVID-19 (a few samples of this study predate the infection). Cell type and time point are not known.

This chain connects TRBV5-1 to TRBJ1-1, with D hard to call. The germline V and J ends were trimmed by 4 bases and 1 base, with 8 bases remaining between them. Germline-derived CDR1 and CDR2 are SGHRS and YFSETQ. The CDR3 covers 13 residues. CDR3 loop: CASSQESNTEAFF. The DNA of the CDR3 is TGCGCCAGCAGCCAGGAATCGAACACTGAAGCTTTCTTT. Full variable domain (outside the CDR3, taken from reference TRBV5-1 and TRBJ1-1): KAGVTQTPRYLIKTRGQQVTLSCSPISGHRSVSWYQQTPGQGLQFLFEYFSETQRNKGNFPGRFSGRQFSNSRSEMNVSTLELGDSALYLCASSQESNTEAFFGQGTRLTVV.

This chain links TRBV28 with TRBJ2-1; no clear D. The CDR3 has 11 amino acids. Trimming pared 4 bases from V and 11 bases from J, leaving 9 bases between. The germline V gene encodes CDR1 MDHEN and CDR2 SYDVKM. CDR3: CASSSLGKQFF. In DNA, the CDR3 is TGTGCCAGCAGTTCCCTGGGAAAGCAGTTCTTC. Looking up the rest from reference TRBV28 and TRBJ2-1 gives the full variable domain: DVKVTQSSRYLVKRTGEKVFLECVQDMDHENMFWYRQDPGLGLRLIYFSYDVKMKEKGDIPEGYSVSREKKERFSLILESASTNQTSMYLCASSSLGKQFFGPGTRLTVL.

This clonotype was counted at least ten times. The chain recombines TRBV6-6 with TRBJ2-7, with TRBD2 identical over 7 bases. Germline loops: CDR1 MNHNY, CDR2 SVGAGI (reference sequence). The CDR3 runs to 13 residues. Trimming at V came to 6 bases and at J to 7 bases, leaving 9 bases not matched to a gene. As DNA, the CDR3 is TGTGCCAGCAGGCGGGGACTACCGGGGGAGCAGTACTTC. Protein sequence: CASRRGLPGEQYF.

This sequence joins TRBV7-6 and TRBJ2-3, with 7 nucleotides matching TRBD2. Looked up from germline, CDR1 is SGHVS and CDR2 is FNYEAQ. The CDR3 extends over 17 amino acids. The junction had 9 bases not matched to a gene; V was cut back by 3 bases and J by 0 bases. The CDR3 DNA is TGTGCCAGCAGCTTCCCCGCTAGCGGAATTAGCACAGATACGCAGTATTTT. This gives the protein CASSFPASGISTDTQYF.

This clonotype was seen only a few times. This chain joins TRBV7-2 and TRBJ1-4, with unresolved D. The CDR3 runs to 16 residues. Germline CDR1 reads SGHTA; CDR2 reads FQGNSA. Trimming stripped 3 bases from V and 0 bases from J, with 11 bases between. The chain's CDR3 is CASSLLGGATNEKLFF. The CDR3 nucleotides are TGTGCCAGCAGCTTGTTGGGTGGGGCAACTAATGAAAAACTGTTTTTT. The full variable domain, with the rest looked up from reference TRBV7-2 and TRBJ1-4, is GAGVSQSPSNKVTEKGKDVELRCDPISGHTALYWYRQSLGQGLEFLIYFQGNSAPDKSGLPSDRFSAERTGGSVSTLTIQRTQQEDSAVYLCASSLLGGATNEKLFFGSGTQLSVL.

This clonotype was detected only a few times. The J gene is TRBJ2-3, the V gene TRBV5-1; 9 bases are shared with TRBD2. The V and J ends lost 1 base and 6 bases, in that order; junction bases with no gene match: 12. The CDR3 has 17 residues. Per germline, CDR1 SGHRS and CDR2 YFSETQ. CDR3 residues: CASSLYPSGDAADTQYF. CDR3 nucleotides: TGCGCCAGCAGCTTGTATCCTAGCGGGGATGCGGCGGATACGCAGTATTTT.

The chain combines TRBV5-5 with TRBJ2-5, with a weak D call TRBD2 (5 bases). The CDR3 length is 14 residues. V was pared by 4 bases and J by 4 bases, with 14 bases between. Per the germline V gene, CDR1 is SGHKS and CDR2 is YYEKEE (reference sequence). CDR3 DNA: TGTGCCAGCAGCCCCACATCCGGGGTAGAGACCCAGTACTTC. Amino acid sequence: CASSPTSGVETQYF.

This clonotype has at least ten counts. The V and J genes are TRBV7-9 and TRBJ1-2; D not resolved. The CDR3 runs 12 residues. Germline CDR1 is SEHNR and CDR2 is FQNEAQ (reference sequence). V lost 5 bases, J lost 8 bases, and 12 bases lay in between. The CDR3 is CASSLRRSGYTF. The CDR3, as DNA: TGTGCCAGCAGCCTCAGAAGGTCGGGCTACACCTTC.

Comment on this clonotype: The junction does not match germline at one end; this may be a read error. J is TRBJ1-5 and V is TRBV18; D remains unclear. This CDR3 region has 15 residues. Per the germline V gene, CDR1 is KGHSH and CDR2 is LQKENI. The CDR3 coding sequence is TGTGCCAGCTCACTGACGGGATCCGGGGATCAGCCCCAACATTTT. Amino acid sequence: CASSLTGSGDQPQHF. The variable domain in full, completed from reference TRBV18 and TRBJ1-5, reads NAGVMQNPRHLVRRRGQEARLRCSPMKGHSHVYWYRQLPEEGLKFMVYLQKENIIDESGMPKERFSAEFPKEGPSILRIQQVVRGDSAAYFCASSLTGSGDQPQHFGDGTRLSIL.